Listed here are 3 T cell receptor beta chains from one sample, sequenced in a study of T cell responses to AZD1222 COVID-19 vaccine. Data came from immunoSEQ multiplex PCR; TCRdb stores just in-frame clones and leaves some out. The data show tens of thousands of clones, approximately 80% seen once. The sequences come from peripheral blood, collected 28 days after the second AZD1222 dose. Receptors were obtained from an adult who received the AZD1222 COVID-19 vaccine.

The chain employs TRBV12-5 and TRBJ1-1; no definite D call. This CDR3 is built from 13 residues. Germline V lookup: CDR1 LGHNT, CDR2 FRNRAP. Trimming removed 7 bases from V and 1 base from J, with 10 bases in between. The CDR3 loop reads CASDLEENTEAFF. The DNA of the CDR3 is TGTGCTAGTGACTTGGAAGAGAACACTGAAGCTTTCTTT.

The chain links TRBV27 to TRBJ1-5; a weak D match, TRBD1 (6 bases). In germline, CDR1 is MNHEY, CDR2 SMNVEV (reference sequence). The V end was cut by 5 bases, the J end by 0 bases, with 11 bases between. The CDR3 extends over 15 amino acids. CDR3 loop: CASSPGQISNQPQHF. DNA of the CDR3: TGTGCCAGCAGTCCCGGACAGATTAGCAATCAGCCCCAGCATTTT.

Here the CDR3 DNA reads TGTGCCAGCAGTCCCTCTACCGGTGGCTACACCTTC. Its protein product is CASSPSTGGYTF. V and J are TRBV12-3 or TRBV12-4 and TRBJ1-2, with D uncertain. V lost 5 bases to trimming and J lost 7 bases, with 11 bases between them. The CDR3 contains 12 residues.